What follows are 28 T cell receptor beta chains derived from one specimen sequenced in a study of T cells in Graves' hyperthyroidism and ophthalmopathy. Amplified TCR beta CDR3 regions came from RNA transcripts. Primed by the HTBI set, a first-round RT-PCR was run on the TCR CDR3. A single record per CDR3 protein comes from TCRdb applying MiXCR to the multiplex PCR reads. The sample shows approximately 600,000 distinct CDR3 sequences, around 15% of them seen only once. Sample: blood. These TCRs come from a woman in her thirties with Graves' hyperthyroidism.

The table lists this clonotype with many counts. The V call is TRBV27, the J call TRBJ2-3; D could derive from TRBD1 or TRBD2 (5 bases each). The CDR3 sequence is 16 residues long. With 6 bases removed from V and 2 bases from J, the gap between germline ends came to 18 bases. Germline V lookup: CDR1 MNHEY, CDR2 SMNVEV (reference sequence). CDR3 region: CASSPFSTGPTDTQYF. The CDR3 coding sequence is TGTGCCAGCAGCCCGTTTTCGACGGGACCCACAGATACGCAGTATTTT.

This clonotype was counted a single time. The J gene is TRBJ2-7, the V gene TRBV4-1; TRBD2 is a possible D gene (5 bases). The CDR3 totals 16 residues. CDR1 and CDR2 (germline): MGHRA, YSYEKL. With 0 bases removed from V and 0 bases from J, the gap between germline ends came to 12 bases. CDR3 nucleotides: TGCGCCAGCAGCCAAGAACCGGGAACCCTCTCCTACGAGCAGTACTTC. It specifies CASSQEPGTLSYEQYF.

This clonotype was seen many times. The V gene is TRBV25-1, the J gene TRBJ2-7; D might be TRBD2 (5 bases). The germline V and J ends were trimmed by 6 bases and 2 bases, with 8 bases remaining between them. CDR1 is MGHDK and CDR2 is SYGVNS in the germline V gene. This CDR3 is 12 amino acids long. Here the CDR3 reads CASSTGTYEQYF. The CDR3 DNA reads TGTGCCAGCAGCACCGGGACCTACGAGCAGTACTTC.

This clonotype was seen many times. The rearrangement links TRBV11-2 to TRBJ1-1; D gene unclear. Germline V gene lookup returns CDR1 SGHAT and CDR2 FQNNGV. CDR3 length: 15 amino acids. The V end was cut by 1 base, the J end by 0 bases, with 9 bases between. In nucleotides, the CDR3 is TGTGCCAGCAGCTTAGGTCGGAATCTGAACACTGAAGCTTTCTTT. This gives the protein CASSLGRNLNTEAFF.

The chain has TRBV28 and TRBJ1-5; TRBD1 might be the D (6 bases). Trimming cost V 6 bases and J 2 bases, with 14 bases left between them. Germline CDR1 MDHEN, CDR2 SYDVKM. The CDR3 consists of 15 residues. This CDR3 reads CASRPQGLRNQPQHF. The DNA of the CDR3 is TGTGCCAGCAGACCACAGGGACTTCGCAATCAGCCCCAGCATTTT.

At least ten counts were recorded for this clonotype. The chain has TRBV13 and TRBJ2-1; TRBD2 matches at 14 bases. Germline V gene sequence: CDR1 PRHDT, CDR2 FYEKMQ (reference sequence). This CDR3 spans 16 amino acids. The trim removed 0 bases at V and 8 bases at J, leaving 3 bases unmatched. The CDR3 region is CASSLGGLAGAHEQFF. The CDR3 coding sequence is TGTGCCAGCAGCTTAGGGGGACTAGCGGGAGCTCATGAGCAGTTCTTC.

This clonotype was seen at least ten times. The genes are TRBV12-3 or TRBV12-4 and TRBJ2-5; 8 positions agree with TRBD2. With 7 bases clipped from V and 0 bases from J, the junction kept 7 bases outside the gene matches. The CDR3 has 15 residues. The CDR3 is CASNSGSGNQETQYF. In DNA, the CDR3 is TGTGCCAGCAACTCGGGTAGCGGGAACCAAGAGACCCAGTACTTC.

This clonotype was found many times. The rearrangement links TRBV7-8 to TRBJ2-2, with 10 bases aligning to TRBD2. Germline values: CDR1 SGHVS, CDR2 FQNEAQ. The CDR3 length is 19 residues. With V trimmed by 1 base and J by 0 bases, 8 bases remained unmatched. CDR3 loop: CASSLVGLALDSNTGELFF. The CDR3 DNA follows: TGTGCCAGCAGCTTAGTGGGACTAGCGCTCGATTCGAACACCGGGGAGCTGTTTTTT.

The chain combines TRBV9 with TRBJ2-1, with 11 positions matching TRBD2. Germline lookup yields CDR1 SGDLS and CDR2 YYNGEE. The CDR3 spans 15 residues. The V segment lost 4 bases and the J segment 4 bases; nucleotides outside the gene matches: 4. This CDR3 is CASSKTSGTYNEQFF. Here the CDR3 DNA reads TGTGCCAGCAGCAAGACTAGCGGGACTTACAATGAGCAGTTCTTC. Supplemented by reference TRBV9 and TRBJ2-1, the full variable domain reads DSGVTQTPKHLITATGQRVTLRCSPRSGDLSVYWYQQSLDQGLQFLIQYYNGEERAKGNILERFSAQQFPDLHSELNLSSLELGDSALYFCASSKTSGTYNEQFFGPGTRLTVL.

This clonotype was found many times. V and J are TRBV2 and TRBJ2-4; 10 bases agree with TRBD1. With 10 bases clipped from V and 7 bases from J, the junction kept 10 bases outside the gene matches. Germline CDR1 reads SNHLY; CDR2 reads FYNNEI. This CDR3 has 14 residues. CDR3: CAITVGDRGNIQYF. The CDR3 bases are TGTGCCATCACAGTCGGGGACAGGGGTAACATTCAGTACTTC. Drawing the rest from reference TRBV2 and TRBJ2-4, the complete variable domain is EPEVTQTPSHQVTQMGQEVILRCVPISNHLYFYWYRQILGQKVEFLVSFYNNEISEKSEIFDDQFSVERPDGSNFTLKIRSTKLEDSAMYFCAITVGDRGNIQYFGAGTRLSVL.

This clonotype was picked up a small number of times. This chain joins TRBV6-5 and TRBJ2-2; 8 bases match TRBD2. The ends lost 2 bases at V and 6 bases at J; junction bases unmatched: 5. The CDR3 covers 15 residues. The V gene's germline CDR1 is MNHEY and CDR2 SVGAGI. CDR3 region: CASSYRREGPGELFF. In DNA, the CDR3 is TGTGCCAGCAGTTACCGTCGGGAGGGCCCCGGGGAGCTGTTTTTT.

The CDR3 loop is CASSFSPDTEAFF. The CDR3 coding sequence is TGCGCCAGCAGCTTCAGTCCTGACACTGAAGCTTTCTTT. The chain links TRBV5-1 to TRBJ1-1; D unresolved. The CDR3 is made up of 13 amino acids. Germline V gene sequence: CDR1 SGHRS, CDR2 YFSETQ. V shed 2 bases and J shed 3 bases, with 8 bases lying between them.

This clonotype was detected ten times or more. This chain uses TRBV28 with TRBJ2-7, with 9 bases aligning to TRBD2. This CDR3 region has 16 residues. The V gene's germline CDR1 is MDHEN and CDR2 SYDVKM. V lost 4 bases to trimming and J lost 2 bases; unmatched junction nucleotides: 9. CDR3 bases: TGTGCCAGCAGTTCCCCGACTAGCGGAGCCCCCTACGAGCAGTACTTC. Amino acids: CASSSPTSGAPYEQYF.

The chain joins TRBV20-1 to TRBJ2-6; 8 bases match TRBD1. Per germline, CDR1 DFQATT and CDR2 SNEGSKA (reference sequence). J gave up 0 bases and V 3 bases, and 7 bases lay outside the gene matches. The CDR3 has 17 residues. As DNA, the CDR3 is TGCAGTGCTAGGACAGGGGTGGGTGGCTCTGGGGCCAACGTCCTGACTTTC. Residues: CSARTGVGGSGANVLTF.

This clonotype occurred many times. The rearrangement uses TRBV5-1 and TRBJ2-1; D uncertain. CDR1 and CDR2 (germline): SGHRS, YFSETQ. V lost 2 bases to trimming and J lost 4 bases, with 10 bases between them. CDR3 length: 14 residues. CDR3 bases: TGCGCCAGCAGCTTCGGTGTGGGATACAATGAGCAGTTCTTC. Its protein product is CASSFGVGYNEQFF.

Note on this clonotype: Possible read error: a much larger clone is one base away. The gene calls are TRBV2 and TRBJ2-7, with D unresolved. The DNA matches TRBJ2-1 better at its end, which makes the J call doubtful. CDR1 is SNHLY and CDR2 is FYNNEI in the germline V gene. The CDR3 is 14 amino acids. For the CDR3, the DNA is TGTGCCAGCAGTGAAGATCCAGGCGGCTACGAGCAGTTCTTC. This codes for CASSEDPGGYEQFF.

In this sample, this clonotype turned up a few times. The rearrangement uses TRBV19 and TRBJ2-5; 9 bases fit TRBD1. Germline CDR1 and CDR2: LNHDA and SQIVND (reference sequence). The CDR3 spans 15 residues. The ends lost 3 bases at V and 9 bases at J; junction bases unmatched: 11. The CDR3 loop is CASSMGQGYPGAQYF. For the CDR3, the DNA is TGTGCCAGTAGTATGGGACAGGGTTACCCTGGGGCCCAGTACTTC.

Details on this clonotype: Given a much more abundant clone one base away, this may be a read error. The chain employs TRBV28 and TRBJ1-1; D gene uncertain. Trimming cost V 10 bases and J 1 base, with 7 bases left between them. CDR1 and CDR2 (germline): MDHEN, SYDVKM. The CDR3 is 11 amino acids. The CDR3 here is CATQENTEAFF. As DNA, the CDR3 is TGTGCCACCCAGGAGAACACTGAAGCTTTCTTT.

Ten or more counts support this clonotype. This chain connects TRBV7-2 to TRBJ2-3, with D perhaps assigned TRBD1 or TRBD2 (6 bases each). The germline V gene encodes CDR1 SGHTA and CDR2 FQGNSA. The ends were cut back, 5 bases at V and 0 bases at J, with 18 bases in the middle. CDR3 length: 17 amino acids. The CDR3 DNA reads TGTGCCAGCAGCCCGGGGGCAGGTTACCCAAGCACAGATACGCAGTATTTT. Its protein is CASSPGAGYPSTDTQYF.

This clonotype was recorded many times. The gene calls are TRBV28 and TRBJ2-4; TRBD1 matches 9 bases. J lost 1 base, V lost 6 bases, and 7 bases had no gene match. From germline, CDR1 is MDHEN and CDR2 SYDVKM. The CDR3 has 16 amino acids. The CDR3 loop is CASSHRGQGAKNIQYF. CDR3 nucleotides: TGTGCCAGCAGCCACAGGGGGCAAGGGGCCAAAAACATTCAGTACTTC.

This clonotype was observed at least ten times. The CDR3 DNA reads as TGTGCCAGCCTCGGGGGGACCCAGTACTTC. This sequence encodes CASLGGTQYF. The genes are TRBV3-1 and TRBJ2-5; perhaps TRBD2 as D (6 bases). The germline V and J ends were trimmed by 8 bases and 7 bases, with 8 bases remaining between them. This CDR3 comprises 10 residues. The germline gives CDR1 LGHDT, CDR2 YNNKEL (reference sequence).

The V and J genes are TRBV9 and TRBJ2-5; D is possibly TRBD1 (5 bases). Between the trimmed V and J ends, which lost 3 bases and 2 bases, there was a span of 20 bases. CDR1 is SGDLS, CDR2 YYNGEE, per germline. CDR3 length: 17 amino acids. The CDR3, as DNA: TGTGCCAGCAGCGGGGGCTCCCTAGGTCAGCGACAAGAGACCCAGTACTTC. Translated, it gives CASSGGSLGQRQETQYF.

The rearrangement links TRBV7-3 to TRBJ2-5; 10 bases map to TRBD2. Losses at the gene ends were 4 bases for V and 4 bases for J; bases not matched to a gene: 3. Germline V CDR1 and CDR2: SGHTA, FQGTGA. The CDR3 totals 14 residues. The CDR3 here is CASSWTSGRETQYF. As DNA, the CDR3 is TGTGCCAGCAGCTGGACTAGCGGAAGAGAGACCCAGTACTTC. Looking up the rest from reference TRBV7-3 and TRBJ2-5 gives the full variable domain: GAGVSQTPSNKVTEKGKYVELRCDPISGHTALYWYRQSLGQGPEFLIYFQGTGAADDSGLPNDRFFAVRPEGSVSTLKIQRTERGDSAVYLCASSWTSGRETQYFGPGTRLLVL.

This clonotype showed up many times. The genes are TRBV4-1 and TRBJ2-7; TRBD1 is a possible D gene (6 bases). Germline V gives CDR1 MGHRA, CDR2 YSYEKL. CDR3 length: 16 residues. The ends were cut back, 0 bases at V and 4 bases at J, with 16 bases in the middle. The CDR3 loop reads CASSQEGARGRYEQYF. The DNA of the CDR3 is TGCGCCAGCAGCCAAGAAGGGGCCAGGGGCAGGTACGAGCAGTACTTC.

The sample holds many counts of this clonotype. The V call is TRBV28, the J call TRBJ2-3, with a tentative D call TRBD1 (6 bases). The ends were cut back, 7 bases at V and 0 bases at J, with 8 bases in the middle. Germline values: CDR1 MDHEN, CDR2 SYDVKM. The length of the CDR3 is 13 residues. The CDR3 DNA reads TGTGCCAGCATCGACAGGAGCACAGATACGCAGTATTTT. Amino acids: CASIDRSTDTQYF. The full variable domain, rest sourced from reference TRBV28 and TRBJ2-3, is DVKVTQSSRYLVKRTGEKVFLECVQDMDHENMFWYRQDPGLGLRLIYFSYDVKMKEKGDIPEGYSVSREKKERFSLILESASTNQTSMYLCASIDRSTDTQYFGPGTRLTVL.

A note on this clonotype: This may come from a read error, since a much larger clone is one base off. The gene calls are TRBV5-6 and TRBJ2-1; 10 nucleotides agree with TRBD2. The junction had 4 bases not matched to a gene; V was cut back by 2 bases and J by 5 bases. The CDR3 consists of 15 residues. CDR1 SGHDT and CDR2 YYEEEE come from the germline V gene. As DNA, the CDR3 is TGTGCCAGCAGCTTACCACTAGCGGGGCACAATGAGCAGTTCTTC. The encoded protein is CASSLPLAGHNEQFF. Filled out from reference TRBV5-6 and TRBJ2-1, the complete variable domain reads DAGVTQSPTHLIKTRGQQVTLRCSPKSGHDTVSWYQQALGQGPQFIFQYYEEEERQRGNFPDRFSGHQFPNYSSELNVNALLLGDSALYLCASSLPLAGHNEQFFGPGTRLTVL.

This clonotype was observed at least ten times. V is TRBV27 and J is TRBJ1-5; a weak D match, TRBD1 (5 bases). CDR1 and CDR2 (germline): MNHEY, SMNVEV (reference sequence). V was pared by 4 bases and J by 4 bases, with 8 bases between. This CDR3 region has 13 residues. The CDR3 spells CASSWTLNQPQHF. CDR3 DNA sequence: TGTGCCAGCAGTTGGACACTGAATCAGCCCCAGCATTTT.

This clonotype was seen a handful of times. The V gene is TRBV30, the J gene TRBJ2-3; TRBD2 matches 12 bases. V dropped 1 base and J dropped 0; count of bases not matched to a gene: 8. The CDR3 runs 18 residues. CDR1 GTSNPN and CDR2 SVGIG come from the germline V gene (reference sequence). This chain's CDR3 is CAWSGASGRADSTDTQYF. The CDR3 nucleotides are TGTGCCTGGAGTGGGGCTAGCGGGAGGGCCGACAGCACAGATACGCAGTATTTT. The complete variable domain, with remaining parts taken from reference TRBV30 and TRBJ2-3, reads SQTIHQWPATLVQPVGSPLSLECTVEGTSNPNLYWYRQAAGRGLQLLFYSVGIGQISSEVPQNLSASRPQDRQFILSSKKLLLSDSGFYLCAWSGASGRADSTDTQYFGPGTRLTVL.